Listed here are 14 T cell receptor beta chains from one sample, sequenced in a study of T-cell memory formation after mild COVID-19. A single record per CDR3 protein comes from TCRdb applying MiXCR to the 5' RACE reads. The sample carries approximately 390,000 distinct CDR3 sequences, about 16% recorded once. Sequenced material: PBMCs or a T cell subset sorted from them (not recorded which). The receptors stem from a man aged 18 to 35 who had mild COVID-19 (a few samples of this study predate the infection). Cell type and time point are not known.

This rearrangement joins TRBV28 to TRBJ1-2; tentative D call: TRBD1 (5 bases). Deletions cut 11 bases from V and 2 bases from J, with 9 bases between. The CDR3 loop spans 11 amino acids. Germline CDR1 is MDHEN and CDR2 is SYDVKM. CDR3 sequence: CAGASNYGYTF. In DNA form, the CDR3 reads TGTGCCGGGGCATCAAACTATGGCTACACCTTC.

There are a few counts of this clonotype. The V call is TRBV7-2, the J call TRBJ2-1; 11 nucleotides agree with TRBD1. There are 15 residues in the CDR3. With 5 bases clipped from V and 4 bases from J, the junction kept 4 bases outside the gene matches. Germline CDR1 and CDR2: SGHTA and FQGNSA. This chain's CDR3 is CASSTGQGVYNEQFF. As DNA, the CDR3 is TGTGCCAGCAGCACGGGACAGGGGGTTTACAATGAGCAGTTCTTC.

This clonotype occurred a few times. This chain links TRBV28 with TRBJ2-1; 8 positions match TRBD1. This CDR3 is 14 amino acids long. J was trimmed by 3 bases and V by 7 bases; bases with no gene match: 5. From germline, CDR1 is MDHEN and CDR2 SYDVKM. The CDR3, as DNA: TGTGCCAGCAACCGACAGGGGTACTACAATGAGCAGTTCTTC. Amino acids: CASNRQGYYNEQFF.

This chain connects TRBV24-1 to TRBJ2-3; D remains ambiguous. The V gene's germline CDR1 is KGHDR and CDR2 SFDVKD. The CDR3 has 14 residues. Trimming removed 1 base from V and 6 bases from J, with 10 bases in between. The CDR3 here is CATSDFGAPDTQYF. The CDR3 DNA sequence: TGTGCCACCAGTGATTTTGGAGCGCCCGATACGCAGTATTTT.

The rearrangement uses TRBV2 and TRBJ2-3, with TRBD2 matching 8 bases. The germline gives CDR1 SNHLY, CDR2 FYNNEI. V was clipped by 5 bases and J by 5 bases; unmatched bases: 6. CDR3 length equals 14 residues. The CDR3 DNA reads as TGTGCCAGCAGTAAGAGCGGGGGAGGAGATACGCAGTATTTT. Its translation: CASSKSGGGDTQYF.

The V and J genes are TRBV7-9 and TRBJ1-1, with 8 bases lining up with TRBD1. The CDR3 spans 13 residues. Germline values: CDR1 SEHNR, CDR2 FQNEAQ (reference sequence). Trimming at V came to 4 bases and at J to 11 bases, leaving 9 bases not matched to a gene. The CDR3 DNA sequence: TGTGCCAGCAGCTACGGACAGGGAACGGTGGCTTTCTTT. Amino acid sequence: CASSYGQGTVAFF.

The chain has TRBV2 and TRBJ2-7; D gene unclear. In germline, CDR1 is SNHLY, CDR2 FYNNEI. The CDR3 contains 12 residues. With 7 bases removed from V and 0 bases from J, the gap between germline ends came to 7 bases. The CDR3 here is CASKGSSYEQYF. The CDR3 DNA follows: TGTGCCAGCAAGGGCAGCTCCTACGAGCAGTACTTC.

J is TRBJ2-6 and V is TRBV28; TRBD2 matches 7 bases. Germline trimming cut 2 bases from V and 3 bases from J; bases unmatched to any gene: 7. The CDR3 sequence is 17 residues long. Per germline, CDR1 MDHEN and CDR2 SYDVKM. The CDR3 coding sequence is TGTGCCAGCAGTTTAGGGGGGGAACTGCGTGGGGCCAACGTCCTGACTTTC. This codes for CASSLGGELRGANVLTF.

The chain uses TRBV4-1 and TRBJ1-5; a weak D match, TRBD1 (5 bases). Germline CDR1 MGHRA, CDR2 YSYEKL. The V end lost 4 bases, the J end lost 6 bases, and 13 bases lay between the germline ends. The CDR3 is 14 residues long. CDR3 DNA: TGCGCCAGCAGCCGCCTGACAGATGGTCAGCCCCAGCATTTT. It encodes CASSRLTDGQPQHF.

This clonotype was recorded many times. This chain uses TRBV5-1 with TRBJ1-4; a weak D match, TRBD1 (6 bases). Looked up from germline, CDR1 is SGHRS and CDR2 is YFSETQ. The V end lost 4 bases, the J end lost 0 bases, and 28 bases lay between the germline ends. CDR3 size: 21 residues. CDR3 protein: CASSPGRRGALANATNEKLFF. The CDR3 coding sequence is TGCGCCAGCAGCCCCGGGCGGAGGGGGGCCCTAGCCAACGCAACTAATGAAAAACTGTTTTTT.

This clonotype was observed a few times. The chain combines TRBV5-4 with TRBJ1-1; 9 nucleotides line up with TRBD1. V was pared by 4 bases and J by 6 bases, with 10 bases of the junction left unmatched. The CDR3 length is 15 residues. The germline V gene has CDR1 SGHNT and CDR2 YYREEE (reference sequence). As DNA, the CDR3 is TGTGCCAGCAGCCCCTATTGGACAGGGGACCCTGAAGCTTTCTTT. This codes for CASSPYWTGDPEAFF.

The chain has TRBV9 and TRBJ1-1, with D possibly being TRBD1 (5 bases). V was pared by 1 base and J by 3 bases, with 19 bases between. The germline CDR1 and CDR2 sequences are SGDLS and YYNGEE. This CDR3 is 17 amino acids long. CDR3: CASSVYRPGFRDTEAFF. CDR3 nucleotides: TGTGCCAGCAGCGTATACCGTCCAGGGTTTCGGGACACTGAAGCTTTCTTT.

The gene calls are TRBV5-4 and TRBJ2-3; D may be TRBD1 or TRBD2 (6 bases each). The V gene's germline CDR1 is SGHNT and CDR2 YYREEE (reference sequence). This CDR3 has 13 amino acids. Trimming shortened V by 3 bases and J by 7 bases, and 12 bases separated the two germline ends. The CDR3 loop is CASSSGGVNTQYF. The CDR3, as DNA: TGTGCCAGCAGCTCCGGGGGCGTGAATACGCAGTATTTT.

The chain links TRBV24-1 to TRBJ2-3; D remains unclear. CDR1 KGHDR and CDR2 SFDVKD come from the germline V gene. The CDR3 totals 13 residues. The germline V and J ends were trimmed by 4 bases and 6 bases, with 10 bases remaining between them. The CDR3 loop is CATSDQIWDTQYF. The DNA for the CDR3 is TGTGCCACCAGTGACCAAATATGGGATACGCAGTATTTT.